The 10 T cell receptor beta chains in this list originate from one sample, sequenced in a study of T cells in Graves' hyperthyroidism and ophthalmopathy. From RNA transcripts, TCR beta CDR3 regions were amplified. First-round RT-PCR of the TCR CDR3 relied on the HTBI primer set. TCRdb analysed the multiplex PCR reads with MiXCR anew, one entry per CDR3 protein. Here the sample spans 300,000 to 450,000 distinct CDR3 sequences, under 15% being singletons. Sequencing was performed on blood. All receptors derive from a woman in her 30s with Graves' hyperthyroidism.

The table lists this clonotype with many counts. The CDR3 sequence: CASSWDGYEQYF. CDR3 nucleotides: TGTGCCAGCAGTTGGGACGGCTACGAGCAGTACTTC. The chain combines TRBV2 with TRBJ2-7; D is tentatively TRBD1 or TRBD2 (5 bases each). The CDR3 extends over 12 amino acids. The V end lost 5 bases, the J end lost 3 bases, and 8 bases lay between the germline ends. Germline CDR1 reads SNHLY; CDR2 reads FYNNEI.

The gene calls are TRBV28 and TRBJ1-1; D remains unclear. This CDR3 region has 14 residues. CDR1 is MDHEN and CDR2 is SYDVKM in the germline V gene. Trimming left V 5 bases short and J 0 bases short, with 10 bases between. Written as DNA, the CDR3 is TGTGCCAGCAGTCCTTATAGGGTGAACACTGAAGCTTTCTTT. Encoded protein: CASSPYRVNTEAFF.

In the case of this clonotype: A much larger clone differs by one base, so this may be a read error. The CDR3 here is CASSNKGSADTQYF. The CDR3 DNA reads TGTGCCAGCAGCAACAAGGGGAGCGCAGATACGCAGTATTTT. The chain uses TRBV5-5 and TRBJ2-3; D may match TRBD1 or TRBD2 (5 bases each). This CDR3 contains 14 residues. The germline gives CDR1 SGHKS, CDR2 YYEKEE (reference sequence). V was trimmed by 4 bases and J by 4 bases, leaving 13 bases between them.

The chain has TRBV7-9 and TRBJ2-5; 10 nucleotides align to TRBD2. The CDR3 has 17 amino acids. Germline V gives CDR1 SEHNR, CDR2 FQNEAQ (reference sequence). V gave up 0 bases and J gave up 5 bases; unmatched junction bases: 9. The CDR3 DNA sequence: TGTGCCAGCAGCTTAGCCCTGCTAGCGGGAGTGAGGGAGACCCAGTACTTC. It codes for CASSLALLAGVRETQYF.

This clonotype has a count of ten or more. This sequence joins TRBV28 and TRBJ1-2, with unresolved D. Trimming cost V 6 bases and J 7 bases, with 12 bases left between them. The germline CDR1 and CDR2 sequences are MDHEN and SYDVKM. The CDR3 runs 12 residues. This CDR3 is CASSDTRSGYTF. The CDR3 nucleotides are TGTGCCAGCAGCGATACCCGGAGTGGCTACACCTTC.

This clonotype has more than one count but fewer than ten. V is TRBV5-5 and J is TRBJ2-2; perhaps TRBD2 as D (5 bases). The CDR3 length is 14 residues. Per germline, CDR1 SGHKS and CDR2 YYEKEE (reference sequence). The V gene lost 1 base and the J gene lost 4 bases, with 8 bases spanning the gap. The CDR3 region has the DNA TGTGCCAGCAGCTTGTGGAGCGGCACCGGGGAGCTGTTTTTT. It encodes CASSLWSGTGELFF.

Comment on this clonotype: The CDR3 end shows no conserved phenylalanine or tryptophan, and so a read error is likely. CDR3 DNA: TGCAGTGCTAGGAAAGTTAGCGGGGGCTCCTACAATGAGCAGTTCTCC. It codes for CSARKVSGGSYNEQFS. This rearrangement joins TRBV20-1 to TRBJ2-1; 9 nucleotides line up with TRBD2. J was trimmed by 0 bases and V by 3 bases; bases with no gene match: 6. Looked up from germline, CDR1 is DFQATT and CDR2 is SNEGSKA (reference sequence). The CDR3 consists of 16 residues.

In this sample, this clonotype turned up once. The gene calls are TRBV6-2 or TRBV6-3 and TRBJ1-5; weak D call: TRBD1 (6 bases). V lost 7 bases to trimming and J lost 4 bases, with 8 bases between them. The CDR3 covers 12 residues. Germline V gene data show CDR1 as MNHEY and CDR2 as SVGEGT. Here the CDR3 reads CASKDRNQPQHF. CDR3 nucleotide sequence: TGTGCCAGCAAAGACAGGAATCAGCCCCAGCATTTT.

This clonotype has a count of ten or more. V and J are TRBV7-2 and TRBJ2-7; the D gene is possibly TRBD2 (6 bases). Trimming pared 3 bases from V and 4 bases from J, leaving 16 bases between. The CDR3 totals 15 residues. Germline loops: CDR1 SGHTA, CDR2 FQGNSA. The CDR3 loop is CASSLARLGPYEQYF. CDR3 sequence (DNA): TGTGCCAGCAGCTTGGCCCGACTAGGGCCTTACGAGCAGTACTTC.

This clonotype has at least ten counts. V and J are TRBV27 and TRBJ1-1; possibly TRBD1 for D (6 bases). With 4 bases removed from V and 0 bases from J, the gap between germline ends came to 15 bases. This CDR3 has 16 residues. The V gene's germline CDR1 is MNHEY and CDR2 SMNVEV (reference sequence). DNA of the CDR3: TGTGCCAGCAGTTACCGTTCCGGGGGCCTGAACACTGAAGCTTTCTTT. It is translated as CASSYRSGGLNTEAFF.